This T cell receptor (beta chain) appears in the sequencing data of a study of tumor-infiltrating lymphocytes in primary liver carcinoma. At the level of the study: The cohort included men and women aged 30 to 69 years.

The CDR3 contains 16 residues. Germline values: CDR1 SGHAT, CDR2 FQNNGV. Note on this clonotype: The germline gene is not matched at one end of the junction; a read error may be the cause.

Co-extracting RNA and DNA was done with about 18-33 mg of unsorted bulk tissue as input. Total RNA (roughly 0.45 ug) served as template for TCR beta cDNA synthesis primed by a constant-region primer. Slightly modified ARM-PCR served as the procedure for the TCR beta libraries. These libraries came from three rounds of nested multiplex PCR. The opening two PCR rounds, roughly 11 cycles each, paired TRBV1-TRBV30 forward primers with a C-beta reverse primer. Each CDR3 protein gets one entry after TCRdb re-called the multiplex PCR reads with MiXCR. The data contain 80,000 or so distinct CDR3 sequences, approximately 70% of them seen just once; the ten biggest clones take up approximately 26%.

This sequence was found in a man aged 40-49 years with primary liver carcinoma and hepatitis B virus infection. This chain uses TRBV11-2 with TRBJ2-1; TRBD2 matches at 7 bases. Material for sequencing was tumor-adjacent normal liver tissue. As DNA, the CDR3 is TGTGCCAGTAGCTTAGAGCTCCTCGCGGGAGTGAATGAGCAGCTCTTC. Its protein product is CASSLELLAGVNEQLF.